This entry lists 29 T cell receptor beta chains sequenced from one sample in a study of monozygotic twins with inflammatory bowel disease. TCRdb re-called the 5' RACE reads, yielding one record per CDR3 amino acid sequence without DNA. Recorded for this sample: approximately 200,000 distinct CDR3 sequences. The source material was blood. These TCRs come from a human donor with ulcerative colitis or Crohn's disease, or a healthy co-twin of an affected twin (not recorded which).

The J gene is TRBJ1-4, the V gene TRBV28. Germline V gene sequence: CDR1 MDHEN, CDR2 SYDVKM. The CDR3 contains 15 residues. The CDR3 here is CASISRGMPNEKLFF.

This rearrangement joins TRBV7-2 to TRBJ2-7; no DNA is available, so the TRBD2 call from TCRdb remains unchecked. This CDR3 region has 20 residues. Germline V gene lookup returns CDR1 SGHTA and CDR2 FQGNSA. CDR3 amino acids: CASSFLRTSGLSSPYYEQYF.

CDR3 in amino acids: CASSPGGNTQYF. The rearrangement uses TRBV18 and TRBJ2-3; absent DNA, TCRdb's TRBD1 call cannot be checked. The germline CDR1 and CDR2 sequences are KGHSH and LQKENI. This CDR3 is built from 12 residues.

The CDR3 spells CSARELAGGNSVYNEQFF. This chain connects TRBV20-1 to TRBJ2-1; as DNA is missing, the TRBD2 call by TCRdb cannot be tested. Germline V lookup: CDR1 DFQATT, CDR2 SNEGSKA (reference sequence). This CDR3 has 18 amino acids.

V gene TRBV19 combines with J gene TRBJ2-7; as DNA is missing, the TRBD1 call by TCRdb cannot be tested. This CDR3 is built from 14 residues. Germline V lookup: CDR1 LNHDA, CDR2 SQIVND (reference sequence). The CDR3 here is CATRERDRGYEQYF.

The chain uses TRBV5-8 and TRBJ1-3. The V gene's germline CDR1 is SGHTS and CDR2 YDEGEE. This CDR3 spans 15 amino acids. CDR3 in amino acids: CASSLGDSVGNTIYF.

This chain's CDR3 is CASSPPGGDETQYF. This chain links TRBV3-1 with TRBJ2-5; TCRdb gives TRBD1 as the D gene, but with no DNA this cannot be confirmed. Germline V gene data show CDR1 as LGHDT and CDR2 as YNNKEL (reference sequence). The CDR3 totals 14 residues.

The chain uses TRBV28 and TRBJ1-1; the TRBD1 assignment by TCRdb is unverifiable without DNA. CDR3 size: 12 residues. Germline V gene lookup returns CDR1 MDHEN and CDR2 SYDVKM. Here the CDR3 reads CASSRGYTEAFF.

The gene calls are TRBV10-3 and TRBJ2-1; there is no DNA to check the TCRdb D call of TRBD2. This CDR3 is built from 15 residues. The germline V gene has CDR1 ENHRY and CDR2 SYGVKD. CDR3 in amino acids: CAISGPAGRVDEQFF.

The genes are TRBV4-1 and TRBJ2-5; without DNA, the TCRdb call of TRBD2 cannot be checked. The CDR3 has 13 residues. Germline CDR1 and CDR2: MGHRA and YSYEKL. This CDR3 reads CASRGPHGETQYF.

J is TRBJ2-4 and V is TRBV5-4; TCRdb's D call of TRBD1 is untestable without DNA. The CDR3 is 15 residues long. The germline V gene encodes CDR1 SGHNT and CDR2 YYREEE (reference sequence). The CDR3 loop is CASSLTGTGGNIQYF.

The chain's CDR3 is CASSLDASYNEQFF. The chain has TRBV5-1 and TRBJ2-1. CDR3 length: 14 amino acids. Germline assignment: CDR1 SGHRS and CDR2 YFSETQ.

The chain joins TRBV27 to TRBJ2-7; the D call of TRBD1 rests on TCRdb alone, since no DNA is present to check it. There are 14 residues in the CDR3. From germline, CDR1 is MNHEY and CDR2 SMNVEV (reference sequence). The CDR3 loop reads CASRPQGNDYEQYF.

This chain connects TRBV7-2 to TRBJ2-1. Per the germline V gene, CDR1 is SGHTA and CDR2 is FQGNSA. This CDR3 comprises 14 residues. CDR3 loop: CASSSRWQADEQFF.

The chain joins TRBV5-1 to TRBJ1-1; the D gene TCRdb calls, TRBD1, cannot be checked with no DNA. The germline V gene has CDR1 SGHRS and CDR2 YFSETQ. The CDR3 is 12 amino acids. CDR3 in amino acids: CASSLGQGPTFF.

The V gene is TRBV7-3, the J gene TRBJ2-2; TCRdb picks TRBD2, but there is no DNA to check that call. The CDR3 is 15 residues long. Germline V gives CDR1 SGHTA, CDR2 FQGTGA. The CDR3 spells CASRFSGGNTGELFF.

The chain joins TRBV5-1 to TRBJ2-3. The CDR3 has 14 residues. Germline V CDR1 and CDR2: SGHRS, YFSETQ. The CDR3 protein is CASSNNPASDTQYF.

This sequence joins TRBV20-1 and TRBJ1-2; lacking DNA, the TRBD1 call made by TCRdb goes unchecked. CDR1 and CDR2 (germline): DFQATT, SNEGSKA (reference sequence). CDR3 length: 13 amino acids. CDR3 sequence reads: CSARHPDGYGYTF.

The V and J genes are TRBV18 and TRBJ2-7; absent DNA, TCRdb's TRBD1 call cannot be checked. The germline V gene has CDR1 KGHSH and CDR2 LQKENI. The CDR3 spans 16 residues. The CDR3 loop reads CASSPLRGASSYEQYF.

This chain uses TRBV3-1 with TRBJ1-6; TCRdb outputs TRBD1, but without DNA this stays unchecked. Germline CDR1 is LGHDT and CDR2 is YNNKEL (reference sequence). The CDR3 has 16 amino acids. The CDR3 sequence: CASSLNGDTVDSPLHF.

The chain joins TRBV15 to TRBJ2-2; TCRdb selects TRBD2, and the lack of DNA leaves this call unchecked. This CDR3 region has 15 residues. The V gene's germline CDR1 is LNHNV and CDR2 YYDKDF (reference sequence). This CDR3 is CATSQAGGFTGELFF.

The chain uses TRBV27 and TRBJ2-1; with no DNA, the TCRdb D assignment of TRBD1 cannot be verified. CDR3 length equals 15 residues. CDR1 MNHEY and CDR2 SMNVEV come from the germline V gene (reference sequence). The CDR3 sequence: CASRLGVTSYNEQFF.

CDR3 residues: CSARAWTGGLTNYGYTF. The chain joins TRBV20-1 to TRBJ1-2; TCRdb returns TRBD1, unconfirmable since there is no DNA. CDR1 and CDR2 (germline): DFQATT, SNEGSKA (reference sequence). CDR3 length: 17 amino acids.

This rearrangement joins TRBV4-1 to TRBJ2-6. This CDR3 comprises 17 residues. Germline CDR1 is MGHRA and CDR2 is YSYEKL. CDR3 sequence: CASSQDSQTSGANVLTF.

V and J are TRBV7-9 and TRBJ1-2; TCRdb calls TRBD1, which cannot be checked without DNA. CDR1 and CDR2 from the germline V gene are SEHNR and FQNEAQ (reference sequence). CDR3 size: 15 residues. CDR3 loop: CASSRPTGGREGYTF.

V is TRBV4-1 and J is TRBJ2-6; TCRdb calls TRBD1, which cannot be checked without DNA. This CDR3 comprises 19 residues. Germline V gives CDR1 MGHRA, CDR2 YSYEKL. Here the CDR3 reads CASSRIGPPLSSGANVLTF.

The chain links TRBV20-1 to TRBJ2-1; the TRBD1 assignment by TCRdb is unverifiable without DNA. The germline V gene encodes CDR1 DFQATT and CDR2 SNEGSKA (reference sequence). CDR3 length equals 15 residues. The chain's CDR3 is CSARGPVLSYNEQFF.

This chain links TRBV20-1 with TRBJ2-1; TCRdb designates TRBD2, a call that cannot be tested without DNA. The CDR3 extends over 17 amino acids. In germline, CDR1 is DFQATT, CDR2 SNEGSKA (reference sequence). The CDR3: CSARDGSLISSYNEQFF.

The V and J genes are TRBV11-2 and TRBJ2-5; TCRdb proposes TRBD2, but this gene call is untestable without DNA. This CDR3 contains 17 residues. Germline CDR1 is SGHAT and CDR2 is FQNNGV. CDR3 sequence: CASSLRRGEPVGETQYF.